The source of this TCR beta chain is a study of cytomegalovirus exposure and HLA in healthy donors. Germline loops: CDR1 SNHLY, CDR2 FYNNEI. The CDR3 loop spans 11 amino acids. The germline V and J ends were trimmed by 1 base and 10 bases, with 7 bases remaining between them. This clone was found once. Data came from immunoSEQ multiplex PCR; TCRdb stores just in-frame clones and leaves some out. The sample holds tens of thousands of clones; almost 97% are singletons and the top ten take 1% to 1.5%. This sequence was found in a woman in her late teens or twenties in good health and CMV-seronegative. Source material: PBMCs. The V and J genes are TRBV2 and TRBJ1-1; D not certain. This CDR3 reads CASSEEVAAFF. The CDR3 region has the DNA TGTGCCAGCAGTGAAGAAGTGGCAGCTTTCTTT.